This T cell receptor beta chain was recorded in a study of cytomegalovirus exposure and HLA in healthy donors. Study findings and constraints: While the bulk of TCR sequences proved rare, some public TCRs turned up in many donors. Only CMV serostatus was available as immune exposure information.

The PCR was carried out with 60 Vbeta primers and 13 Jbeta primers. Using immunoSEQ multiplex PCR, the repertoire was profiled, and TCRdb retains in-frame clones only, with some absent. The data hold approximately 110,000 clones, with 82% observed a single time. There are 14 residues in the CDR3. Germline V gene sequence: CDR1 SGHRS, CDR2 YFSETQ. The V end lost 4 bases, the J end lost 1 base, and 8 bases lay between the germline ends. Notes on this clone: As yet, its antigen is unknown.

Sequenced material: PBMCs. This chain joins TRBV5-1 and TRBJ2-2; D unresolved. This clonotype was sampled from a woman between 18 and 29 years old in good health and CMV-seronegative. Written as DNA, the CDR3 is TGCGCCAGCAGCCTATCACTGAACACCGGGGAGCTGTTTTTT. It codes for CASSLSLNTGELFF.